These T cell receptor beta chains were read from a single sample in a study of a mutant IDH1 vaccine in newly diagnosed glioma. Profiling relied on immunoSEQ multiplex PCR, and the TCRdb table lists in-frame clones only, not all of them. The sample gives roughly 52,000 clones, roughly 80% of which show up once; 4.1% is in the top ten. These TCRs are of unknown antigen specificity. The material was PBMCs, obtained from a glioma patient whose treatment included an IDH1 peptide vaccine. The receptors originated from a young woman with glioma. Both conserved end residues are part of each CDR3. Each record gives: clone size, V gene, J gene, D gene, CDR3 protein, CDR3 DNA. D genes are given only for firm matches. The size entry is marked missing in some rows and otherwise reads once, few, many or a size class.

clone size: .
V gene: TRBV7-3
J gene: TRBJ2-7
D gene: .
CDR3 protein: CASSLKALSYEQYF
CDR3 DNA: TGTGCCAGCAGCTTAAAGGCCCTGTCCTACGAGCAGTACTTC

clone size: .
V gene: TRBV10-2
J gene: TRBJ2-1
D gene: .
CDR3 protein: CASVGIDQVPPHEVNNEQFF
CDR3 DNA: TGCGCCAGCGTCGGTATAGATCAGGTGCCACCTCACGAAGTCAACAATGAGCAGTTCTTC

clone size: .
V gene: TRBV7-9
J gene: TRBJ1-4
D gene: .
CDR3 protein: CASSSRGGGEKLFF
CDR3 DNA: TGTGCCAGCAGCTCCCGGGGAGGTGGTGAAAAACTGTTTTTT

clone size: .
V gene: TRBV11-2
J gene: TRBJ2-7
D gene: TRBD1
CDR3 protein: CASSWGQGSYEQYF
CDR3 DNA: TGTGCCAGCAGCTGGGGACAGGGGTCCTACGAGCAGTACTTC

clone size: .
V gene: TRBV18
J gene: TRBJ1-3
D gene: .
CDR3 protein: CASSPEGNTIYF
CDR3 DNA: TGTGCCAGCTCACCAGAAGGAAACACCATATATTTT

clone size: .
V gene: TRBV19
J gene: TRBJ2-5
D gene: TRBD2
CDR3 protein: CASSMGGSRQETQYF
CDR3 DNA: TGTGCCAGTAGTATGGGCGGGAGTCGTCAAGAGACCCAGTACTTC

clone size: .
V gene: TRBV30
J gene: TRBJ2-3
D gene: .
CDR3 protein: CAGGTRDTQYF
CDR3 DNA: TGTGCCGGCGGGACCCGGGATACGCAGTATTTT

clone size: .
V gene: TRBV2
J gene: TRBJ2-3
D gene: .
CDR3 protein: CASREERRWSASTDTQYF
CDR3 DNA: TGTGCCAGCAGAGAAGAGCGGCGTTGGAGCGCTAGCACAGATACGCAGTATTTT

clone size: .
V gene: TRBV9
J gene: TRBJ1-4
D gene: .
CDR3 protein: CASSPMALDEKLFF
CDR3 DNA: TGTGCCAGCAGCCCGATGGCGCTTGATGAAAAACTGTTTTTT

clone size: .
V gene: TRBV13
J gene: TRBJ2-7
D gene: .
CDR3 protein: CASSLGPSYEQYF
CDR3 DNA: TGTGCCAGCAGCTTAGGCCCGTCCTACGAGCAGTACTTC

clone size: .
V gene: TRBV5-1
J gene: TRBJ2-7
D gene: TRBD1
CDR3 protein: CASSWDWTGMFFQGHEQYF
CDR3 DNA: TGCGCCAGCAGCTGGGACTGGACAGGGATGTTTTTTCAGGGCCACGAGCAGTACTTC

clone size: .
V gene: TRBV27
J gene: TRBJ1-1
D gene: .
CDR3 protein: CASSPRGVNTEAFF
CDR3 DNA: TGTGCCAGCAGCCCCAGGGGAGTGAACACTGAAGCTTTCTTT

clone size: .
V gene: TRBV27
J gene: TRBJ2-2
D gene: TRBD1
CDR3 protein: CASSTRGRGELFF
CDR3 DNA: TGTGCCAGCAGTACAAGGGGGCGAGGGGAGCTGTTTTTT

clone size: .
V gene: TRBV19
J gene: TRBJ1-1
D gene: .
CDR3 protein: CASSMWGLAFF
CDR3 DNA: TGTGCCAGTAGTATGTGGGGGCTGGCTTTCTTT

clone size: .
V gene: TRBV11-2
J gene: TRBJ2-7
D gene: .
CDR3 protein: CASSHLYEQYF
CDR3 DNA: TGTGCCAGCAGCCATCTCTACGAGCAGTACTTC

clone size: once
V gene: TRBV6-6
J gene: TRBJ2-7
D gene: .
CDR3 protein: CASSLTPHLRGLEQYF
CDR3 DNA: TGTGCCAGCAGCCTTACCCCGCACCTTAGGGGACTGGAGCAGTACTTC

clone size: .
V gene: TRBV9
J gene: TRBJ2-2
D gene: .
CDR3 protein: CASSVGSEAGELFF
CDR3 DNA: TGTGCCAGCAGCGTAGGGTCCGAGGCCGGGGAGCTGTTTTTT

clone size: .
V gene: TRBV7-9
J gene: TRBJ1-1
D gene: .
CDR3 protein: CASSLAQGRNTEAFF
CDR3 DNA: TGTGCCAGCAGCTTAGCGCAGGGGAGGAACACTGAAGCTTTCTTT

clone size: .
V gene: TRBV9
J gene: TRBJ1-2
D gene: TRBD1
CDR3 protein: CASSPRTGAAGNYGYTF
CDR3 DNA: TGTGCCAGCAGCCCCCGGACAGGTGCTGCTGGTAACTATGGCTACACCTTC

clone size: .
V gene: TRBV19
J gene: TRBJ2-1
D gene: TRBD2
CDR3 protein: CASSSGGTSFFNEQFF
CDR3 DNA: TGTGCCAGTAGTTCGGGAGGGACTAGCTTTTTCAATGAGCAGTTCTTC

clone size: once
V gene: TRBV6-1
J gene: TRBJ2-7
D gene: TRBD1
CDR3 protein: CASTQTGREQYF
CDR3 DNA: TGTGCCAGCACCCAGACAGGGCGGGAGCAGTACTTC

clone size: .
V gene: TRBV7-9
J gene: TRBJ2-2
D gene: TRBD2
CDR3 protein: CASSFPTSGGPTGELFF
CDR3 DNA: TGTGCCAGCAGCTTTCCGACTAGCGGGGGGCCGACCGGGGAGCTGTTTTTT

clone size: .
V gene: TRBV13
J gene: TRBJ2-7
D gene: TRBD2
CDR3 protein: CASSLLAGPYEQYF
CDR3 DNA: TGTGCCAGCAGCCTACTAGCGGGACCCTACGAGCAGTACTTC

clone size: few
V gene: TRBV30
J gene: TRBJ1-1
D gene: .
CDR3 protein: CAWSVPEGSGAFF
CDR3 DNA: TGTGCCTGGAGTGTACCGGAGGGGTCTGGGGCTTTCTTT

clone size: .
V gene: TRBV27
J gene: TRBJ2-7
D gene: .
CDR3 protein: CASSGGDNPYEQYF
CDR3 DNA: TGTGCCAGCAGTGGCGGGGACAACCCCTACGAGCAGTACTTC

clone size: .
V gene: TRBV11-2
J gene: TRBJ2-6
D gene: .
CDR3 protein: CASIEIRHAGANVLTF
CDR3 DNA: TGTGCCAGCATCGAGATCCGCCACGCTGGGGCCAACGTCCTGACTTTC

clone size: .
V gene: TRBV6-5
J gene: TRBJ2-7
D gene: TRBD1
CDR3 protein: CASRDRGIIEQYF
CDR3 DNA: TGTGCCAGCAGGGACAGGGGGATCATCGAGCAGTACTTC

clone size: once
V gene: TRBV2
J gene: TRBJ2-2
D gene: TRBD1
CDR3 protein: CASSAVGQGASGELFF
CDR3 DNA: TGTGCCAGCAGTGCAGTTGGTCAGGGGGCATCCGGGGAGCTGTTTTTT

clone size: .
V gene: TRBV7-8
J gene: TRBJ2-7
D gene: TRBD1
CDR3 protein: CASSLVYRGLSEQYF
CDR3 DNA: TGTGCCAGCAGCTTAGTGTACAGGGGGCTGAGCGAGCAGTACTTC

clone size: .
V gene: TRBV19
J gene: TRBJ1-5
D gene: TRBD1
CDR3 protein: CATRDRVVQGPQHF
CDR3 DNA: TGTGCCACTAGGGACAGGGTAGTCCAGGGGCCCCAGCATTTT

clone size: .
V gene: TRBV9
J gene: TRBJ2-7
D gene: TRBD2
CDR3 protein: CASSVVSSGGLYEQYF
CDR3 DNA: TGTGCCAGCAGCGTAGTAAGTAGCGGGGGGCTCTACGAGCAGTACTTC

clone size: .
V gene: TRBV6-1
J gene: TRBJ2-7
D gene: .
CDR3 protein: CASSDGTYEQYF
CDR3 DNA: TGTGCCAGCAGTGACGGAACCTACGAGCAGTACTTC

clone size: .
V gene: TRBV13
J gene: TRBJ2-2
D gene: TRBD2
CDR3 protein: CASSISTSGTSGELFF
CDR3 DNA: TGTGCCAGCAGCATCTCGACTAGCGGGACATCCGGGGAGCTGTTTTTT

clone size: .
V gene: TRBV18
J gene: TRBJ1-6
D gene: .
CDR3 protein: CASSLLDDRYNSPLHF
CDR3 DNA: TGTGCCAGCTCACTGTTGGACGACAGATATAATTCACCCCTCCACTTT

clone size: .
V gene: TRBV13
J gene: TRBJ1-3
D gene: .
CDR3 protein: CASSGVARGSGNTIYF
CDR3 DNA: TGTGCCAGCAGCGGGGTTGCGAGGGGCTCTGGAAACACCATATATTTT

clone size: .
V gene: TRBV20-1
J gene: TRBJ2-7
D gene: .
CDR3 protein: CSARVSYEQYF
CDR3 DNA: TGCAGTGCTAGAGTTTCCTACGAGCAGTACTTC

clone size: .
V gene: TRBV11-2
J gene: TRBJ1-5
D gene: .
CDR3 protein: CASSLAGRGQPQHF
CDR3 DNA: TGTGCCAGCAGCTTAGCGGGCAGAGGTCAGCCCCAGCATTTT

clone size: .
V gene: TRBV5-1
J gene: TRBJ1-1
D gene: TRBD1
CDR3 protein: CASSLDPDRGILNTEAFF
CDR3 DNA: TGCGCCAGCAGCTTGGATCCGGACAGGGGAATCCTGAACACTGAAGCTTTCTTT

clone size: .
V gene: TRBV12-5
J gene: TRBJ2-1
D gene: TRBD2
CDR3 protein: CASGLVRLAGGINEQFF
CDR3 DNA: TGTGCTAGTGGTTTGGTAAGACTAGCGGGAGGTATAAATGAGCAGTTCTTC

clone size: .
V gene: TRBV18
J gene: TRBJ2-1
D gene: TRBD2
CDR3 protein: CASSRTRVAGGQEQFF
CDR3 DNA: TGTGCCAGCTCACGCACGAGAGTAGCGGGGGGGCAGGAGCAGTTCTTC

clone size: .
V gene: TRBV4-1
J gene: TRBJ2-2
D gene: .
CDR3 protein: CASSQASNTGELFF
CDR3 DNA: TGCGCCAGCAGCCAAGCAAGCAACACCGGGGAGCTGTTTTTT

clone size: .
V gene: TRBV29-1
J gene: TRBJ2-7
D gene: .
CDR3 protein: CSVESASAYEQYF
CDR3 DNA: TGCAGCGTTGAGTCGGCTAGCGCGTACGAGCAGTACTTC

clone size: .
V gene: TRBV5-4
J gene: TRBJ1-2
D gene: .
CDR3 protein: CASSREQGAYYGYTF
CDR3 DNA: TGTGCCAGCAGCAGGGAACAGGGTGCGTACTATGGCTACACCTTC